The 28 T cell receptor beta chains below were found in one sample sequenced in a study of T-cell memory formation after mild COVID-19. TCRdb passed the 5' RACE reads through MiXCR, listing each CDR3 protein once. The table records 470,000 or so distinct CDR3 sequences, approximately 19% of them present only once. Sequenced material: PBMCs or a T cell subset sorted from them (not recorded which). The source is a man younger than 35 who had mild COVID-19 (a few samples of this study predate the infection). Cell type and time point are not known.

This chain links TRBV5-1 with TRBJ2-1, with D possibly being TRBD2 (6 bases). Trimming took 6 bases from V and 8 from J, leaving 15 bases between them. The CDR3 runs to 13 residues. CDR1 SGHRS and CDR2 YFSETQ come from the germline V gene. CDR3 region: CASTPWGDDEQFF. The CDR3 DNA reads as TGCGCCAGCACCCCTTGGGGGGATGATGAGCAGTTCTTC.

The chain carries TRBV27 and TRBJ1-2; the D gene is possibly TRBD1 (5 bases). V dropped 3 bases and J dropped 7 bases, with 12 bases sitting between them. The CDR3 is 13 residues long. The V gene's germline CDR1 is MNHEY and CDR2 SMNVEV (reference sequence). The CDR3 is CASSLTDRAGYTF. CDR3 sequence (DNA): TGTGCCAGCAGTTTGACAGATCGGGCTGGCTACACCTTC.

This clonotype has only a few counts. The chain couples TRBV6-5 to TRBJ2-7; possibly TRBD2 for D (6 bases). Trimming cost V 0 bases and J 3 bases, with 12 bases left between them. Per germline, CDR1 MNHEY and CDR2 SVGAGI. The CDR3 consists of 15 residues. This chain's CDR3 is CASSYSKGGNYEQYF. The CDR3 DNA sequence: TGTGCCAGCAGTTACTCCAAGGGCGGGAACTACGAGCAGTACTTC.

This clonotype was recorded a few times. V gene TRBV7-2 combines with J gene TRBJ2-7; a weak D match, TRBD2 (5 bases). Trimming shortened V by 3 bases and J by 0 bases, and 12 bases separated the two germline ends. Germline lookup yields CDR1 SGHTA and CDR2 FQGNSA. The CDR3 has 15 amino acids. CDR3: CASSFHRGSSYEQYF. CDR3 coding DNA: TGTGCCAGCAGCTTCCACCGGGGAAGCTCCTACGAGCAGTACTTC.

This clonotype was seen at least ten times. The chain's CDR3 is CASSLNRETQYF. DNA of the CDR3: TGCGCCAGCAGCTTGAACAGGGAGACCCAGTACTTC. The genes are TRBV5-1 and TRBJ2-5, with TRBD1 as a possible D gene (5 bases). V shed 1 base and J shed 5 bases, with 6 bases lying between them. The CDR3 runs to 12 residues. CDR1 is SGHRS and CDR2 is YFSETQ in the germline V gene.

At least ten counts were recorded for this clonotype. V usage is TRBV13 and J usage is TRBJ2-2; D gene ambiguous. V shed 5 bases and J shed 6 bases, with 13 bases lying between them. Germline V CDR1 and CDR2: PRHDT, FYEKMQ (reference sequence). The CDR3 is made up of 14 amino acids. The CDR3 DNA reads TGTGCCAGCAGCCCCGGTGGGATGCCCGGGGAGCTGTTTTTT. Translating gives CASSPGGMPGELFF.

In this sample, this clonotype turned up many times. The V and J genes are TRBV7-2 and TRBJ1-5; D is unclear. This CDR3 is built from 14 residues. Trimming shortened V by 5 bases and J by 5 bases, and 13 bases separated the two germline ends. Germline V gene sequence: CDR1 SGHTA, CDR2 FQGNSA. CDR3 sequence reads: CASSLGSLHQPQHF. The CDR3 bases are TGTGCCAGCAGCCTAGGGAGTTTACATCAGCCCCAGCATTTT. Looking up the rest from reference TRBV7-2 and TRBJ1-5 gives the full variable domain: GAGVSQSPSNKVTEKGKDVELRCDPISGHTALYWYRQSLGQGLEFLIYFQGNSAPDKSGLPSDRFSAERTGGSVSTLTIQRTQQEDSAVYLCASSLGSLHQPQHFGDGTRLSIL.

This clonotype was observed many times. The chain uses TRBV7-6 and TRBJ2-2; TRBD2 agrees at 7 bases. CDR3 length equals 18 residues. The germline V gene has CDR1 SGHVS and CDR2 FNYEAQ. V was pared by 3 bases and J by 0 bases, with 10 bases of the junction left unmatched. CDR3 region: CASSFPFEGGANTGELFF. In nucleotides, the CDR3 is TGTGCCAGCAGCTTTCCCTTCGAGGGAGGGGCGAACACCGGGGAGCTGTTTTTT.

The V call is TRBV3-1, the J call TRBJ2-7; D is tentatively TRBD1 or TRBD2 (5 bases each). The V gene's germline CDR1 is LGHDT and CDR2 YNNKEL (reference sequence). CDR3 length: 14 residues. V was shortened by 4 bases and J by 6 bases, with 16 bases between the two germline ends. The CDR3 DNA is TGTGCCAGCAGCCCTAGGTCGGGGCGCGGCGAGCAGTACTTC. This codes for CASSPRSGRGEQYF.

This chain uses TRBV4-1 with TRBJ2-1, with no clear D. Trimming took 1 base from V and 6 from J, leaving 10 bases between them. This CDR3 region has 14 residues. Germline V lookup: CDR1 MGHRA, CDR2 YSYEKL. DNA for the CDR3: TGCGCCAGCAGCCAAGTCCGAAAGGGCAATGAGCAGTTCTTC. Translating gives CASSQVRKGNEQFF.

The chain links TRBV7-2 to TRBJ1-2; possibly TRBD1 for D (6 bases). CDR1 is SGHTA and CDR2 is FQGNSA in the germline V gene. This CDR3 is 13 amino acids long. V gave up 3 bases and J gave up 3 bases, with 8 bases separating them. The CDR3 bases are TGTGCCAGCAGCTTGGACAGTGACTATGGCTACACCTTC. Protein: CASSLDSDYGYTF.

This clonotype was recorded at least ten times. This sequence joins TRBV7-9 and TRBJ2-7; D is ambiguous. V was clipped by 5 bases and J by 5 bases, with 10 bases between them. Germline CDR1 and CDR2: SEHNR and FQNEAQ (reference sequence). The CDR3 has 12 residues. The CDR3 DNA reads as TGTGCCAGCAGCCCGGTGGACGACGAGCAGTACTTC. This codes for CASSPVDDEQYF.

This clonotype was picked up a small number of times. The chain employs TRBV20-1 and TRBJ1-2, with TRBD1 identical over 8 bases. The germline V gene has CDR1 DFQATT and CDR2 SNEGSKA (reference sequence). The CDR3 is made up of 13 amino acids. J was trimmed by 8 bases and V by 6 bases; bases with no gene match: 11. This CDR3 reads CSATDRVGEGYTF. In DNA form, the CDR3 reads TGCAGTGCCACGGACAGGGTCGGTGAAGGCTACACCTTC.

This clonotype was observed once. The genes are TRBV9 and TRBJ2-3; the D call may be TRBD1 or TRBD2 (6 bases each). This CDR3 contains 18 residues. V was trimmed by 0 bases and J by 6 bases, leaving 23 bases between them. CDR1 is SGDLS, CDR2 YYNGEE, per germline. CDR3 DNA: TGTGCCAGCAGCGTAGAGTCCGAGGGGGGACTTTTCGTTGATACGCAGTATTTT. Its protein product is CASSVESEGGLFVDTQYF.

This clonotype appeared a few times. The genes are TRBV5-1 and TRBJ1-1; 9 bases fit TRBD1. Germline V gene sequence: CDR1 SGHRS, CDR2 YFSETQ. The V gene end was trimmed by 3 bases and the J gene end by 7 bases; junction bases not matched to a gene: 7. This CDR3 has 14 residues. The CDR3 region is CASSSTGGEGEAFF. The CDR3 bases are TGCGCCAGCAGCTCAACAGGGGGCGAAGGTGAAGCTTTCTTT. Full variable domain (outside the CDR3, taken from reference TRBV5-1 and TRBJ1-1): KAGVTQTPRYLIKTRGQQVTLSCSPISGHRSVSWYQQTPGQGLQFLFEYFSETQRNKGNFPGRFSGRQFSNSRSEMNVSTLELGDSALYLCASSSTGGEGEAFFGQGTRLTVV.

This sequence joins TRBV5-1 and TRBJ1-6; 12 bases are a match to TRBD1. The CDR3 is 19 residues long. CDR1 and CDR2 (germline): SGHRS, YFSETQ. With V trimmed by 2 bases and J by 2 bases, 8 bases remained unmatched. The CDR3 spells CASSFGTGGASTYNSPLHF. DNA of the CDR3: TGCGCCAGCAGCTTCGGGACAGGGGGCGCGTCTACCTATAATTCACCCCTCCACTTT.

This clonotype was observed a few times. The chain combines TRBV4-2 with TRBJ1-5; D not certain. The CDR3 consists of 15 residues. The germline V gene has CDR1 LGHNA and CDR2 YNFKEQ. V gave up 3 bases and J gave up 3 bases, with 12 bases separating them. The CDR3 sequence: CASSHQIQHNQPQHF. In DNA, the CDR3 is TGTGCCAGCAGCCACCAGATACAGCACAATCAGCCCCAGCATTTT.

This clonotype was detected once. The chain is built from TRBV7-9 and TRBJ2-3; D unresolved. The CDR3 is 15 amino acids. V was clipped by 1 base and J by 1 base, with 9 bases between them. Germline values: CDR1 SEHNR, CDR2 FQNEAQ (reference sequence). The chain's CDR3 is CASSLGEVGTDTQYF. The CDR3 DNA reads as TGTGCCAGCAGCTTAGGCGAAGTGGGCACAGATACGCAGTATTTT.

The V gene is TRBV10-3, the J gene TRBJ2-1; 11 bases agree with TRBD1. The CDR3 totals 13 residues. J gave up 6 bases and V 8 bases, and 3 bases lay outside the gene matches. The germline V gene encodes CDR1 ENHRY and CDR2 SYGVKD. The CDR3 spells CAILDRGRNEQFF. CDR3 bases: TGTGCCATCTTGGACAGGGGGCGCAATGAGCAGTTCTTC.

The genes are TRBV7-2 and TRBJ2-7, with TRBD1 as a possible D gene (6 bases). This CDR3 contains 13 residues. V was trimmed by 5 bases and J by 9 bases, leaving 17 bases between them. Per the germline V gene, CDR1 is SGHTA and CDR2 is FQGNSA. Here the CDR3 DNA reads TGTGCCAGCAGCACGCAACAGGGCGCCGGGCAGTACGTC. Its protein product is CASSTQQGAGQYV.

The rearrangement joins TRBV28 to TRBJ2-7; TRBD1 matches 7 bases. CDR1 is MDHEN and CDR2 is SYDVKM in the germline V gene. The CDR3 runs to 15 residues. V was pared by 6 bases and J by 1 base, with 9 bases of the junction left unmatched. The CDR3 spells CASRPRGQRSYEQYV. CDR3 coding DNA: TGTGCCAGCAGACCCCGGGGACAGCGATCCTACGAGCAGTACGTC.

The chain combines TRBV7-9 with TRBJ1-2; D is unresolved. CDR1 and CDR2 (germline): SEHNR, FQNEAQ (reference sequence). V lost 2 bases and J 4 bases, leaving 14 bases between the germline ends. The length of the CDR3 is 15 residues. CDR3 protein: CASSLWQWETYGYTF. In DNA form, the CDR3 reads TGTGCCAGCAGCTTATGGCAGTGGGAGACCTATGGCTACACCTTC.

This clonotype came up a few times. The gene calls are TRBV20-1 and TRBJ1-2, with TRBD1 matching 8 bases. This CDR3 spans 13 amino acids. Germline CDR1 reads DFQATT; CDR2 reads SNEGSKA (reference sequence). J was trimmed by 5 bases and V by 4 bases; bases with no gene match: 6. CDR3 in amino acids: CSATLTGEYGYTF. DNA of the CDR3: TGCAGTGCTACGTTGACAGGGGAGTATGGCTACACCTTC.

This clonotype occurred a few times. The V gene is TRBV30, the J gene TRBJ1-2; perhaps TRBD1 as D (6 bases). The CDR3 spans 19 residues. From germline, CDR1 is GTSNPN and CDR2 SVGIG (reference sequence). The V end was cut by 3 bases, the J end by 0 bases, with 26 bases between. The CDR3 loop reads CAWSPGEEERRGPNYGYTF. CDR3 DNA sequence: TGTGCCTGGAGCCCAGGGGAGGAGGAGAGGAGAGGTCCTAACTATGGCTACACCTTC.

The rearrangement links TRBV12-3 or TRBV12-4 to TRBJ1-2; a possible D gene is TRBD1 (5 bases). The CDR3 runs 14 residues. V was shortened by 3 bases and J by 4 bases, with 12 bases between the two germline ends. This CDR3 reads CASSFRGGFYGYTF. CDR3 nucleotide sequence: TGTGCCAGCAGTTTCCGGGGCGGCTTCTATGGCTACACCTTC.

This clonotype was seen a handful of times. V and J are TRBV28 and TRBJ2-7; 7 bases line up with TRBD1. This CDR3 is 14 amino acids long. Germline assignment: CDR1 MDHEN and CDR2 SYDVKM. With V trimmed by 7 bases and J by 2 bases, 8 bases remained unmatched. CDR3 loop: CASTRPDRAYEQYV. DNA of the CDR3: TGTGCCAGCACCCGCCCCGACAGGGCCTACGAGCAGTACGTC.

The chain recombines TRBV7-9 with TRBJ2-7, with D unclear. The V gene lost 4 bases and the J gene lost 0 bases, with 7 bases spanning the gap. This CDR3 region has 13 residues. Germline CDR1 is SEHNR and CDR2 is FQNEAQ (reference sequence). The CDR3 coding sequence is TGTGCCAGCAGCTACGGGCCCTCCTACGAGCAGTACGTC. It codes for CASSYGPSYEQYV.

This clonotype showed up just a few times. The chain has TRBV28 and TRBJ2-5; a possible D gene is TRBD1 (6 bases). Trimming stripped 4 bases from V and 1 base from J, with 13 bases between. Per germline, CDR1 MDHEN and CDR2 SYDVKM. The CDR3 has 15 amino acids. In DNA form, the CDR3 reads TGTGCCAGCAGTTCCGACAGGAGGACCCAAGAGACCCAGTACTTC. Its translation is CASSSDRRTQETQYF.